This T cell receptor (beta chain) was retrieved from a study of T cell responses to AZD1222 COVID-19 vaccine. The CDR3 has 13 residues. CDR1 is SGHTA and CDR2 is FQGNSA in the germline V gene. V lost 5 bases and J lost 2; bases outside the gene matches: 2. In regard to this clone: Other DNA sequences from this sample encode an identical CDR3 as well.

Assay: immunoSEQ multiplex PCR; the TCRdb copy retains only in-frame clones and omits some. The sample has 190,000 or so clones; approximately 90% are singletons. The receptor's source is an adult who received the AZD1222 COVID-19 vaccine. V and J are TRBV7-2 and TRBJ1-2; 7 bases match TRBD1. The sample consisted of peripheral blood, taken 28 days after the second AZD1222 dose. The CDR3 spells CASSPDRNYGYTF. The DNA for the CDR3 is TGTGCCAGCAGCCCGGACAGGAACTATGGCTACACCTTC.